The next 21 T cell receptor beta chains were all read from a single sample in a study of T cell changes during pregnancy in multiple sclerosis. TCRdb's table, derived via immunoSEQ multiplex PCR, lists solely in-frame clones and lacks some. The table lists fewer than 30,000 clones, more than 90% of them singletons. The source material was CD4+ T cells from peripheral blood mononuclear cells, sampled in the first trimester of pregnancy. These receptors originate from a female donor with multiple sclerosis, enrolled in a pregnancy study.

This rearrangement joins TRBV19 to TRBJ1-5; the D gene is possibly TRBD1 (5 bases). CDR1 and CDR2 from the germline V gene are LNHDA and SQIVND (reference sequence). Trimming stripped 5 bases from V and 7 bases from J, with 12 bases between. The CDR3 has 13 amino acids. The CDR3 coding sequence is TGTGCCAGTAGTGAACAGGTCGGGCAGCCCCAGCATTTT. Protein: CASSEQVGQPQHF.

The CDR3 bases are TGTGCCAGCAGTTCCCCCAGACTAGCGGGGGCGATCTACAATGAGCAGTTCTTC. It translates to CASSSPRLAGAIYNEQFF. The rearrangement uses TRBV27 and TRBJ2-1; 12 nucleotides align to TRBD2. The germline V gene encodes CDR1 MNHEY and CDR2 SMNVEV (reference sequence). Trimming took 4 bases from V and 3 from J; bases not matched to a gene: 10. CDR3 length: 18 amino acids.

The J gene is TRBJ2-5, the V gene TRBV28; the match to TRBD2 covers 7 bases. J lost 0 bases, V lost 10 bases, and 2 bases had no gene match. Germline loops: CDR1 MDHEN, CDR2 SYDVKM. The CDR3 is made up of 12 amino acids. In DNA, the CDR3 is TGTGCCACCGGGGGGTACCAAGAGACCCAGTACTTC. It codes for CATGGYQETQYF.

The V gene is TRBV7-9, the J gene TRBJ1-2; the D is unclear. The CDR3 runs 15 residues. The germline V gene encodes CDR1 SEHNR and CDR2 FQNEAQ (reference sequence). With 1 base removed from V and 2 bases from J, the gap between germline ends came to 11 bases. The CDR3 coding sequence is TGTGCCAGCAGCTTAGATTGGGCGTTAAACTATGGCTACACCTTC. This codes for CASSLDWALNYGYTF.

V and J are TRBV27 and TRBJ2-7; 7 positions agree with TRBD2. Germline V gene data show CDR1 as MNHEY and CDR2 as SMNVEV (reference sequence). V was pared by 4 bases and J by 4 bases, with 16 bases of the junction left unmatched. This CDR3 region has 17 residues. In DNA, the CDR3 is TGTGCCAGCAGTTCTACCTTTAGCGGGCGTTTCCCTTACGAGCAGTACTTC. It yields the protein CASSSTFSGRFPYEQYF.

The chain couples TRBV10-3 to TRBJ2-7; D gene uncertain. V lost 10 bases, J lost 4 bases, and 14 bases lay in between. CDR3 length: 12 residues. From germline, CDR1 is ENHRY and CDR2 SYGVKD. In DNA, the CDR3 is TGTGCCACCGCATCGGGTGGGTACGAGCAGTACTTC. This gives the protein CATASGGYEQYF.

The chain links TRBV10-1 to TRBJ2-1; D possibly corresponds to TRBD2 (6 bases). This CDR3 region has 13 residues. V was clipped by 4 bases and J by 8 bases, with 12 bases between them. Per germline, CDR1 WNHNN and CDR2 SYGVQD (reference sequence). The CDR3 region has the DNA TGCGCCAGCAGTGCAATAGCGGAGGATGAGCAGTTCTTC. Translation gives CASSAIAEDEQFF.

This chain connects TRBV19 to TRBJ1-2; D perhaps matches TRBD1 (6 bases). CDR1 LNHDA and CDR2 SQIVND come from the germline V gene (reference sequence). V was trimmed by 6 bases and J by 8 bases, leaving 22 bases between them. This CDR3 is 15 amino acids long. CDR3 loop: CASSQTGSRSWGYTF. Written as DNA, the CDR3 is TGTGCCAGTAGCCAGACAGGCTCCCGGTCATGGGGCTACACCTTC. Filled out from reference TRBV19 and TRBJ1-2, the complete variable domain reads DGGITQSPKYLFRKEGQNVTLSCEQNLNHDAMYWYRQDPGQGLRLIYYSQIVNDFQKGDIAEGYSVSREKKESFPLTVTSAQKNPTAFYLCASSQTGSRSWGYTFGSGTRLTVV.

J is TRBJ2-1 and V is TRBV28; possible D gene TRBD1, 5 bases. The V end lost 2 bases, the J end lost 8 bases, and 16 bases lay between the germline ends. Germline V gives CDR1 MDHEN, CDR2 SYDVKM. The CDR3 has 15 amino acids. The CDR3 loop is CASSLAGQGGDEQFF. CDR3 nucleotide sequence: TGTGCCAGCAGTTTAGCCGGGCAGGGTGGGGATGAGCAGTTCTTC.

This chain connects TRBV6-1 to TRBJ1-2; a possible D gene is TRBD1 (5 bases). V lost 2 bases, J lost 8 bases, and 15 bases lay in between. The CDR3 sequence is 14 residues long. Germline CDR1 MNHNS, CDR2 SASEGT. The CDR3 sequence: CASSERWVTGGYTF. The CDR3 region has the DNA TGTGCCAGCAGTGAACGTTGGGTCACAGGAGGCTACACCTTC.

This chain links TRBV18 with TRBJ2-1, with 7 bases lining up with TRBD2. V gave up 0 bases and J gave up 13 bases; unmatched junction bases: 15. CDR3 length equals 16 residues. Germline-derived CDR1 and CDR2 are KGHSH and LQKENI. CDR3 nucleotide sequence: TGTGCCAGCTCACCACCAATGACTAGCACTCTCCGACTACAGTTCTTC. This translates into CASSPPMTSTLRLQFF.

This chain joins TRBV7-9 and TRBJ1-2, with unresolved D. The CDR3 covers 15 residues. Germline V gene sequence: CDR1 SEHNR, CDR2 FQNEAQ (reference sequence). V was shortened by 7 bases and J by 7 bases, with 22 bases between the two germline ends. The CDR3 reads CASTFLKIRTVGYTF. In DNA, the CDR3 is TGTGCCAGCACCTTTTTAAAAATTCGAACGGTTGGCTACACCTTC.

The chain links TRBV18 to TRBJ2-1; 9 nucleotides match TRBD1. Germline CDR1 is KGHSH and CDR2 is LQKENI. The CDR3 covers 16 residues. Losses at the gene ends were 2 bases for V and 14 bases for J; bases not matched to a gene: 16. The CDR3 DNA reads as TGTGCCAGCTCACCATCTCTGGGGTCCTCCGGGACAGGGAAGTTCTTC. Translation gives CASSPSLGSSGTGKFF.

This clone was found once. This chain joins TRBV27 and TRBJ1-2; 7 bases map to TRBD1. This CDR3 has 14 amino acids. Losses at the gene ends were 6 bases for V and 3 bases for J; bases not matched to a gene: 7. Germline loops: CDR1 MNHEY, CDR2 SMNVEV (reference sequence). The CDR3 bases are TGTGCCAGCAGGTTTCGACAGGGCCACTATGGCTACACCTTC. Encoded protein: CASRFRQGHYGYTF.

The chain links TRBV5-1 to TRBJ2-3; 12 positions agree with TRBD2. CDR3 length equals 16 residues. Germline lookup yields CDR1 SGHRS and CDR2 YFSETQ. V lost 4 bases and J lost 3; bases outside the gene matches: 6. The CDR3 spells CASSPGLAGSTDTQYF. The CDR3 coding sequence is TGCGCCAGCAGCCCTGGACTAGCGGGGAGTACAGATACGCAGTATTTT.

The chain combines TRBV5-1 with TRBJ1-6, with 10 nucleotides matching TRBD1. V was clipped by 0 bases and J by 9 bases; unmatched bases: 3. The CDR3 loop spans 15 amino acids. Germline assignment: CDR1 SGHRS and CDR2 YFSETQ. CDR3 sequence: CASSLEDRGTSPLHF. CDR3 DNA: TGCGCCAGCAGCTTGGAGGACAGGGGGACTTCACCCCTCCACTTT.

This sequence joins TRBV11-2 and TRBJ1-4; D not certain. The germline V and J ends were trimmed by 1 base and 10 bases, with 7 bases remaining between them. There are 12 residues in the CDR3. The germline CDR1 and CDR2 sequences are SGHAT and FQNNGV. The CDR3 DNA reads as TGTGCCAGCAGCTTAGGGGAGGGAAAACTGTTTTTT. This translates into CASSLGEGKLFF.

This sequence joins TRBV27 and TRBJ2-5; 12 positions agree with TRBD2. Germline-derived CDR1 and CDR2 are MNHEY and SMNVEV (reference sequence). V lost 5 bases and J lost 14; bases outside the gene matches: 9. The CDR3 is made up of 13 amino acids. CDR3 coding DNA: TGTGCCAGCAGTGCCGGACTAGCGGGGCGTTTCTACTTC. Protein: CASSAGLAGRFYF.

This chain links TRBV27 with TRBJ2-3, with 10 positions matching TRBD2. The germline gives CDR1 MNHEY, CDR2 SMNVEV (reference sequence). V dropped 3 bases and J dropped 5; count of bases not matched to a gene: 5. This CDR3 spans 15 amino acids. The chain's CDR3 is CASSFSGGAGDTQYF. CDR3 DNA sequence: TGTGCCAGCAGTTTCAGCGGGGGGGCGGGAGATACGCAGTATTTT.

J is TRBJ1-1 and V is TRBV5-1; TRBD1 matches at 7 bases. Per the germline V gene, CDR1 is SGHRS and CDR2 is YFSETQ. The CDR3 consists of 15 residues. V shed 0 bases and J 1 base; nucleotides not matched to a gene: 3. CDR3 DNA: TGCGCCAGCAGCTTGGGGGGGACAGCGAACACTGAAGCTTTCTTT. This encodes CASSLGGTANTEAFF.

The chain carries TRBV18 and TRBJ2-6; 7 nucleotides line up with TRBD2. The CDR3 extends over 17 amino acids. V shed 1 base and J 4 bases; nucleotides not matched to a gene: 7. The V gene's germline CDR1 is KGHSH and CDR2 LQKENI. CDR3 region: CASSPLRGTGGANVLTF. In DNA, the CDR3 is TGTGCCAGCTCACCACTGCGGGGGACGGGGGGGGCCAACGTCCTGACTTTC.